The 24 T cell receptor beta chains in this list originate from one sample, sequenced in a study of blood T cell repertoires in COVID-19. Clones were read by immunoSEQ multiplex PCR, and TCRdb kept only the in-frame ones, dropping some. Of under 200,000 clones in the sample, 80% to 90% were seen once. Sequencing used peripheral blood. These TCRs come from a man between 70 and 80 years old with active or convalescent COVID-19.

This clone was picked up one time. This chain uses TRBV5-6 with TRBJ2-5, with D uncertain. This CDR3 is built from 12 residues. CDR1 and CDR2 (germline): SGHDT, YYEEEE. The V end lost 2 bases, the J end lost 5 bases, and 7 bases lay between the germline ends. The CDR3 reads CASSFGRETQYF. In DNA form, the CDR3 reads TGTGCCAGCAGCTTCGGTCGGGAGACCCAGTACTTC.

This clone was observed once. This sequence joins TRBV5-1 and TRBJ2-7; TRBD2 might be the D (6 bases). The V gene's germline CDR1 is SGHRS and CDR2 YFSETQ. This CDR3 comprises 11 residues. Deletions cut 4 bases from V and 7 bases from J, with 9 bases between. CDR3 sequence (DNA): TGCGCCAGCAGCGGAGGGGTAGAGCAGTACTTC. It codes for CASSGGVEQYF.

The chain recombines TRBV7-8 with TRBJ2-2; 8 positions agree with TRBD2. The germline gives CDR1 SGHVS, CDR2 FQNEAQ. The CDR3 is 15 residues long. The V segment lost 1 base and the J segment 5 bases; nucleotides outside the gene matches: 3. The CDR3 bases are TGTGCCAGCAGCTTAGGGACTAGCCGAACCGGGGAGCTGTTTTTT. This codes for CASSLGTSRTGELFF. Using reference TRBV7-8 and TRBJ2-2 for the parts outside the CDR3, the full variable domain is GAGVSQSPRYKVAKRGQDVALRCDPISGHVSLFWYQQALGQGPEFLTYFQNEAQLDKSGLPSDRFFAERPEGSVSTLKIQRTQQEDSAVYLCASSLGTSRTGELFFGEGSRLTVL.

The chain carries TRBV7-2 and TRBJ2-7; D is perhaps TRBD1 (6 bases). From germline, CDR1 is SGHTA and CDR2 FQGNSA. CDR3 length equals 14 residues. V lost 0 bases and J lost 3, with 9 bases in between. In DNA, the CDR3 is TGTGCCAGCAGCTTAGCGGCACAGGGCTACGAGCAGTACTTC. This encodes CASSLAAQGYEQYF.

This chain links TRBV5-1 with TRBJ1-1; unclear D gene. Trimming left V 2 bases short and J 6 bases short, with 20 bases between. CDR3 length: 16 amino acids. Germline CDR1 SGHRS, CDR2 YFSETQ. CDR3 in amino acids: CASSLVGGLGVSEAFF. CDR3 coding DNA: TGCGCCAGCAGCTTAGTGGGCGGACTTGGGGTATCTGAAGCTTTCTTT.

This clone is a singleton in its sample. The chain has TRBV9 and TRBJ2-5; 14 nucleotides line up with TRBD2. The V and J ends lost 0 bases and 1 base, in that order; junction bases with no gene match: 2. The length of the CDR3 is 17 residues. Germline CDR1 reads SGDLS; CDR2 reads YYNGEE. CDR3 residues: CASSVGTSGGLQETQYF. The CDR3 nucleotides read TGTGCCAGCAGCGTAGGGACTAGCGGGGGGCTCCAAGAGACCCAGTACTTC.

The J gene is TRBJ1-5, the V gene TRBV30; TRBD1 aligns across 9 bases. The CDR3 spans 15 residues. Per the germline V gene, CDR1 is GTSNPN and CDR2 is SVGIG (reference sequence). V lost 5 bases, J lost 6 bases, and 11 bases stayed unmatched. The CDR3: CAWGRRGQGTQPQHF. CDR3 DNA sequence: TGTGCCTGGGGGAGGCGTGGACAGGGGACTCAGCCCCAGCATTTT.

The rearrangement links TRBV15 to TRBJ2-7; 8 bases fit TRBD1. The germline CDR1 and CDR2 sequences are LNHNV and YYDKDF (reference sequence). The CDR3 spans 16 residues. Trimming at V came to 1 base and at J to 2 bases, leaving 7 bases not matched to a gene. The CDR3 spells CATSRVDRVTAYEQYF. The CDR3 bases are TGTGCCACCAGCAGAGTGGACAGGGTGACCGCCTACGAGCAGTACTTC.

The chain links TRBV5-6 to TRBJ1-4, with D possibly matching TRBD1 (5 bases). Germline CDR1 reads SGHDT; CDR2 reads YYEEEE. With 3 bases removed from V and 6 bases from J, the gap between germline ends came to 12 bases. The CDR3 has 14 residues. CDR3 in DNA: TGTGCCAGCAGCTGGAGGGGAGGGGATGAAAAACTGTTTTTT. Its translation: CASSWRGGDEKLFF.

As to this clone: Compared with germline, one end of the junction differs, possibly owing to a read error. V is TRBV7-2 and J is TRBJ1-2, with a possible D match to TRBD1 (6 bases). From germline, CDR1 is SGHTA and CDR2 FQGNSA. The CDR3 is 15 amino acids. The CDR3 reads CASGLEPGVSYGYTF. The CDR3 coding sequence is TGTGCCAGCGGCTTGGAGCCAGGGGTATCTTATGGCTACACCTTC. The complete variable domain, with remaining parts taken from reference TRBV7-2 and TRBJ1-2, reads GAGVSQSPSNKVTEKGKDVELRCDPISGHTALYWYRQSLGQGLEFLIYFQGNSAPDKSGLPSDRFSAERTGGSVSTLTIQRTQQEDSAVYLCASGLEPGVSYGYTFGSGTRLTVV.

The chain has TRBV28 and TRBJ1-2, with TRBD1 matching 7 bases. J lost 4 bases, V lost 5 bases, and 7 bases had no gene match. The CDR3 is 14 residues long. Per the germline V gene, CDR1 is MDHEN and CDR2 is SYDVKM. The CDR3 is CASSPPRTGYGYTF. CDR3 DNA sequence: TGTGCCAGCAGTCCCCCTCGGACAGGCTATGGCTACACCTTC.

This rearrangement joins TRBV9 to TRBJ1-5; D gene ambiguous. CDR1 and CDR2 (germline): SGDLS, YYNGEE. Trimming removed 0 bases from V and 6 bases from J, with 7 bases in between. The CDR3 loop spans 13 amino acids. The CDR3 loop reads CASSVAEGQPQHF. The DNA of the CDR3 is TGTGCCAGCAGCGTAGCCGAGGGTCAGCCCCAGCATTTT.

To note about this clone: Distinct nucleotide sequences in the sample also encode this CDR3. V gene TRBV4-3 combines with J gene TRBJ2-2, with D possibly being TRBD2 (5 bases). The length of the CDR3 is 14 residues. V lost 1 base and J 4 bases, leaving 7 bases between the germline ends. The germline V gene encodes CDR1 LGHNA and CDR2 YSLEER. In DNA, the CDR3 is TGCGCCAGCAGCCAAGGGAGCGGCACCGGGGAGCTGTTTTTT. Its protein is CASSQGSGTGELFF.

The rearrangement joins TRBV15 to TRBJ1-6; D possibly corresponds to TRBD1 (5 bases). Germline CDR1 is LNHNV and CDR2 is YYDKDF (reference sequence). V gave up 0 bases and J gave up 10 bases, with 10 bases separating them. The length of the CDR3 is 14 residues. CDR3 loop: CATSRDRGVSPLHF. The CDR3 nucleotides are TGTGCCACCAGCAGAGATCGGGGGGTCTCACCCCTCCACTTT.

V is TRBV19 and J is TRBJ2-2; D is possibly TRBD1 (6 bases). Germline CDR1 LNHDA, CDR2 SQIVND (reference sequence). Trimming removed 4 bases from V and 5 bases from J, with 17 bases in between. This CDR3 region has 16 residues. CDR3 nucleotides: TGTGCCAGTAGTACGCTTCAGGGGTCGGGTACCGGGGAGCTGTTTTTT. Translated: CASSTLQGSGTGELFF.

This chain uses TRBV18 with TRBJ1-1; TRBD1 aligns across 7 bases. This CDR3 contains 15 residues. V was clipped by 6 bases and J by 1 base; unmatched bases: 8. Germline CDR1 reads KGHSH; CDR2 reads LQKENI. The CDR3 DNA is TGTGCCAGCTCCCCTTCGCCAGGGGGGAACACTGAAGCTTTCTTT. The encoded protein is CASSPSPGGNTEAFF.

This chain joins TRBV18 and TRBJ2-2, with D tentatively TRBD1 (6 bases). V dropped 3 bases and J dropped 0 bases, with 17 bases sitting between them. This CDR3 has 18 residues. Germline V CDR1 and CDR2: KGHSH, LQKENI. The CDR3 is CASSPIARQAANTGELFF. The CDR3, as DNA: TGTGCCAGCTCACCTATAGCCCGACAGGCTGCGAACACCGGGGAGCTGTTTTTT.

This clone occurred once. The chain links TRBV4-1 to TRBJ1-4; D remains ambiguous. Looked up from germline, CDR1 is MGHRA and CDR2 is YSYEKL. V was cut by 7 bases and J by 5 bases, with 17 bases left in between. This CDR3 region has 15 residues. The CDR3 is CASNNRGNDNEKLFF. Written as DNA, the CDR3 is TGCGCCAGCAACAACCGGGGAAATGACAATGAAAAACTGTTTTTT.

The chain has TRBV18 and TRBJ2-2; TRBD1 matches at 8 bases. Trimming at V came to 3 bases and at J to 5 bases, leaving 5 bases not matched to a gene. Germline CDR1 and CDR2: KGHSH and LQKENI. The CDR3 has 15 residues. The CDR3 nucleotides read TGTGCCAGCTCACCCTTGGACAGGGCGACCGGGGAGCTGTTTTTT. Translated: CASSPLDRATGELFF.

The rearrangement links TRBV25-1 to TRBJ2-1; 7 nucleotides agree with TRBD1. The CDR3 is 15 residues long. In germline, CDR1 is MGHDK, CDR2 SYGVNS. J was trimmed by 6 bases and V by 4 bases; bases with no gene match: 9. This CDR3 is CASSVTGASSNEQFF. The DNA of the CDR3 is TGTGCCAGCAGTGTAACAGGGGCCTCGAGCAATGAGCAGTTCTTC.

This clone was counted only a few times. V usage is TRBV2 and J usage is TRBJ2-3; 7 bases line up with TRBD2. V lost 6 bases and J lost 6; bases outside the gene matches: 9. The CDR3 sequence is 14 residues long. The germline CDR1 and CDR2 sequences are SNHLY and FYNNEI. Written as DNA, the CDR3 is TGTGCCAGCAGGGTACAACTAGCGAAGGATACGCAGTATTTT. It yields the protein CASRVQLAKDTQYF.

This chain links TRBV5-5 with TRBJ1-5; 8 bases map to TRBD1. The germline CDR1 and CDR2 sequences are SGHKS and YYEKEE (reference sequence). The J segment lost 15 bases and the V segment lost 1 base, leaving 12 bases of the junction unmatched. The CDR3 runs to 14 residues. CDR3 in DNA: TGTGCCAGCAGCTTGCTAACAGGGGGAGAGAGGCTGCATTTT. Translating it yields CASSLLTGGERLHF.

The chain links TRBV3-1 (or the pseudogene TRBV3-2) to TRBJ2-3; 9 bases are a match to TRBD1. The trim removed 6 bases at V and 7 bases at J, leaving 8 bases unmatched. The CDR3 runs to 14 residues. Germline CDR1 and CDR2: LGHDT and YNNKEL (reference sequence). CDR3 DNA sequence: TGTGCCAGCAGTCCCGGGACAGGGACTTATACGCAGTATTTT. It specifies CASSPGTGTYTQYF.

This chain links TRBV19 with TRBJ2-7, with TRBD1 matching 8 bases. Germline V CDR1 and CDR2: LNHDA, SQIVND (reference sequence). The CDR3 spans 15 residues. The V gene end was trimmed by 3 bases and the J gene end by 4 bases; junction bases not matched to a gene: 8. The CDR3 loop is CASSIDRGKGYEQYF. For the CDR3, the DNA is TGTGCCAGTAGTATCGACAGGGGAAAGGGTTACGAGCAGTACTTC.